This T cell receptor (beta chain) was obtained from a study of blood T cell repertoires in COVID-19. Study details: Donors in the United States, Italy and Spain gave samples during acute or convalescent COVID-19. Sources were T cells, B-cell-depleted T cells, or PBMCs; the material itself was cDNA or gDNA.

Some clones are missing from TCRdb's copy, which holds only in-frame ones; the method was immunoSEQ multiplex PCR. The table shows fewer than 300,000 clones, with approximately 84% occurring only once. In germline, CDR1 is LNHDA, CDR2 SQIVND (reference sequence). Trimming shortened V by 3 bases and J by 5 bases, and 23 bases separated the two germline ends. This CDR3 has 19 amino acids. V and J are TRBV19 and TRBJ1-6, with D perhaps matching TRBD1 (6 bases). The source material was peripheral blood. This TCR came from a human donor with COVID-19, enrolled during active disease. The donor label of this sample is uncertain. The chain's CDR3 is CASSISPAWGSGDNSPLHF. CDR3 nucleotides: TGTGCCAGTAGTATCAGTCCTGCGTGGGGGTCAGGGGATAATTCACCCCTCCACTTT.